This T cell receptor beta chain was found in a study of cytomegalovirus exposure and HLA in healthy donors (dated by TCRdb to about 2017). About the investigation overall: The 500 to 800 repertoires of the first cohort and the roughly 120 validation repertoires were produced on the same platform, according to a later analysis. The study was designed to test whether signatures of past pathogen exposure could be identified by cataloging public T cell receptors. High-throughput TCR immunosequencing, statistical association of individual TCRs with disease status, and machine learning were combined to predict cytomegalovirus infection status. Along with the roughly 610-subject first cohort, a separate validation cohort of roughly 110 different subjects was used.

CDR1 MGHDK and CDR2 SYGVNS were looked up in the germline V gene. Trimming removed 5 bases from V and 4 bases from J, leaving 14 bases between the germline ends. The CDR3 runs 14 residues from the cysteine to the phenylalanine. Only the CDR3 DNA stays, 42 bases, in frame from base 1. Overall study outcomes, separate from this receptor: A few of the identified cytomegalovirus-associated TCR beta chains were confirmed in vitro to be specific for cytomegalovirus antigens. Most TCR sequences were observed very rarely across donors, whereas some public TCRs were present in many individuals. The classifier was reported to diagnose cytomegalovirus status with high specificity and sensitivity in both the original and validation cohorts. The study gave a list of 150 to 200 TCR beta chains associated with cytomegalovirus. According to the authors, the approach could potentially be generalized to other disease states and immunological phenotypes. A later analysis had no HLA typing for the validation cohort, so co-occurrence there was scored across all 120 repertoires. A later analysis found that TCRs clustered in the first cohort also tended to co-occur in the roughly 120 validation repertoires, with 94% of cluster scores above 0.

Library preparation used the immunoSEQ multiplex PCR assay. The authors' pipeline ran thus. A statistical classification framework was built to diagnose cytomegalovirus status from the catalog of TCR beta chain sequences. TCRdb's version of the immuneACCESS table is confined to in-frame rearrangements and falls short of the full clone set. An unresolved V gene accounts for under half of the shortfall where checked; the remainder is of unknown origin. The V and J calls and clone size come from that table; D and trimming were worked out from the DNA. Within this sample are 150,000 or so clones, with 86% of them counted one time only. The top ten clones comprise 20% to 25% of the sample. This clone was counted only a few times. Its recognized antigen is unknown. No per-base quality is available; no much larger clone lies one base away. The donors were included in the validation cohort of approximately 120 subjects, a group kept apart from the 666-subject first cohort.

The specimen sequenced was PBMCs. This sequence was found in a young man in good health and CMV-seropositive. The V and J segments used are TRBV25-1 and TRBJ1-2; the D gene is unclear. The encoded CDR3 is CASSPLEGSYGYTF. The bases read TGTGCCAGCAGTCCTCTGGAGGGATCCTATGGCTACACCTTC.